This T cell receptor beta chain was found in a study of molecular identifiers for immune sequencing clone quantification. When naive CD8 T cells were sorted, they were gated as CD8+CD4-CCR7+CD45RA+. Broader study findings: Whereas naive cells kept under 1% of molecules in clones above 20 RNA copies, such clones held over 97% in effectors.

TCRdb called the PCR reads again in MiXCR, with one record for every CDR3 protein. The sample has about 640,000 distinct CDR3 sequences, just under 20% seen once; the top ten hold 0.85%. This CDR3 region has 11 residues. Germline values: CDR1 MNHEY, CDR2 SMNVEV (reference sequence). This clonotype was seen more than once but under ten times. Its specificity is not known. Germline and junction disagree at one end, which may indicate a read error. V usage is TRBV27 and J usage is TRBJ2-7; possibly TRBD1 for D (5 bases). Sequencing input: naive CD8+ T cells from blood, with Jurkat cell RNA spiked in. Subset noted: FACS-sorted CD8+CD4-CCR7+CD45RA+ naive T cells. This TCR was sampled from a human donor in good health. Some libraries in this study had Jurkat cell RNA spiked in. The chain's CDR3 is CASSLGPEEYF. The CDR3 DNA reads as TGTGCCAGCAGTTTGGGGCCCGAGGAGTACTTC.